Shown below are 6 T cell receptor beta chains from a single sample sequenced in a study of T cell responses to AZD1222 COVID-19 vaccine. Method: immunoSEQ multiplex PCR; TCRdb's copy keeps in-frame clones and lacks some. The repertoire consists of about 150,000 clones, with 90% occurring once and the leading ten covering more than 1.3%. The material was peripheral blood, obtained on day 0 of AZD1222 vaccination. The receptors shown here come from an adult in good health.

The sample holds one count of this clone. The J gene is TRBJ1-4, the V gene TRBV19; TRBD1 agrees at 10 bases. The CDR3 consists of 15 residues. Germline V gene lookup returns CDR1 LNHDA and CDR2 SQIVND (reference sequence). V dropped 5 bases and J dropped 6; count of bases not matched to a gene: 6. DNA of the CDR3: TGTGCCAGTAGTCCCCCGGGACAGGGGTATGAAAAACTGTTTTTT. This gives the protein CASSPPGQGYEKLFF.

The V call is TRBV10-2, the J call TRBJ1-3, with D hard to call. The CDR3 spans 13 residues. V lost 0 bases and J 2 bases, leaving 2 bases between the germline ends. Germline values: CDR1 WSHSY, CDR2 SAAADI. The CDR3 spells CASSESAGNTIYF. The DNA for the CDR3 is TGCGCCAGCAGTGAGTCTGCTGGAAACACCATATATTTT.

This rearrangement joins TRBV6-5 to TRBJ2-7, with 8 bases that match TRBD1. The CDR3 is 13 residues long. Germline V gives CDR1 MNHEY, CDR2 SVGAGI. The ends lost 2 bases at V and 5 bases at J; junction bases unmatched: 2. The CDR3 DNA sequence: TGTGCCAGCAGTTACCCAGGGGGCAACGAGCAGTACTTC. Translation: CASSYPGGNEQYF.

The chain uses TRBV19 and TRBJ2-3; tentative D call: TRBD2 (6 bases). V shed 8 bases and J shed 1 base, with 13 bases lying between them. The CDR3 is 14 residues long. CDR1 LNHDA and CDR2 SQIVND come from the germline V gene (reference sequence). In DNA form, the CDR3 reads TGTGCCAGTGTGGACTACTATGGCACAGATACGCAGTATTTT. Protein product: CASVDYYGTDTQYF.

This chain uses TRBV28 with TRBJ1-5, with 8 bases lining up with TRBD1. Germline CDR1 is MDHEN and CDR2 is SYDVKM. V shed 6 bases, J shed 3 bases, and the junction held 7 bases outside the gene matches. The CDR3 length is 15 residues. This CDR3 is CASSPTGAFNQPQHF. CDR3 nucleotide sequence: TGTGCCAGCAGCCCGACAGGGGCATTCAATCAGCCCCAGCATTTT.

The chain couples TRBV4-2 to TRBJ2-7; D remains unclear. This CDR3 is 16 amino acids long. Per the germline V gene, CDR1 is LGHNA and CDR2 is YNFKEQ. V was cut by 0 bases and J by 0 bases, with 12 bases left in between. The CDR3 is CASSQDPGRGSYEQYF. As DNA, the CDR3 is TGTGCCAGCAGCCAAGATCCCGGACGAGGCTCCTACGAGCAGTACTTC.